This passage covers 30 T cell receptor beta chains from one sample sequenced in a study of blood T cell repertoires in COVID-19. TCRdb's copy holds only in-frame clones and misses some; the assay was immunoSEQ multiplex PCR. The sample comprises some 200,000 clones, around 81% of which are singletons, and around 12% rests with the top ten. Sequenced material: peripheral blood. Receptors were obtained from a woman older than 75 with COVID-19, enrolled during active disease.

This chain joins TRBV11-3 and TRBJ1-1; 7 positions match TRBD1. The CDR3 is 18 amino acids. The ends lost 7 bases at V and 1 base at J; junction bases unmatched: 18. Germline V lookup: CDR1 SGHNT, CDR2 YENEEA. The CDR3 region is CASTSISVKGASNTEAFF. The CDR3 coding sequence is TGTGCCAGCACCTCGATTTCAGTCAAGGGGGCGTCGAACACTGAAGCTTTCTTT.

The rearrangement links TRBV28 to TRBJ1-1, with TRBD1 as a possible D gene (6 bases). The CDR3 is 16 residues long. Trimming left V 7 bases short and J 2 bases short, with 20 bases between. Per germline, CDR1 MDHEN and CDR2 SYDVKM. The CDR3 sequence: CASTVGLGGHNTEAFF. In nucleotides, the CDR3 is TGTGCCAGCACGGTAGGCCTTGGGGGACATAACACTGAAGCTTTCTTT.

V is TRBV19 and J is TRBJ1-2; 7 nucleotides agree with TRBD1. This CDR3 has 15 residues. Germline trimming cut 4 bases from V and 2 bases from J; bases unmatched to any gene: 7. Germline V CDR1 and CDR2: LNHDA, SQIVND (reference sequence). CDR3 protein: CASSRSRDRNYGYTF. The CDR3, as DNA: TGTGCCAGTAGTAGGAGCAGGGACAGAAACTATGGCTACACCTTC.

The chain recombines TRBV15 with TRBJ2-5; possible D gene TRBD1, 6 bases. CDR1 LNHNV and CDR2 YYDKDF come from the germline V gene (reference sequence). V lost 0 bases and J lost 1, with 12 bases in between. The CDR3 totals 16 residues. The CDR3 nucleotides read TGTGCCACCAGCAGAGATGGAATGGGGGCCCAAGAGACCCAGTACTTC. Its translation: CATSRDGMGAQETQYF.

This chain connects TRBV2 to TRBJ2-1, with 12 bases fitting TRBD2. The CDR3 is 17 amino acids. Germline CDR1 SNHLY, CDR2 FYNNEI. Germline trimming cut 3 bases from V and 5 bases from J; bases unmatched to any gene: 8. The CDR3 spells CASSDLAGGGTDNEQFF. The CDR3 DNA reads as TGTGCCAGCAGTGACCTAGCGGGAGGGGGTACGGACAATGAGCAGTTCTTC.

The rearrangement uses TRBV6-6 and TRBJ2-5; D uncertain. Germline V lookup: CDR1 MNHNY, CDR2 SVGAGI (reference sequence). This CDR3 is 12 amino acids long. Trimming took off 4 bases at V and 5 bases at J, with 8 bases between the two ends. CDR3 loop: CASSSTPETQYF. The CDR3 DNA reads as TGTGCCAGCAGTTCTACTCCGGAGACCCAGTACTTC.

V is TRBV5-1 and J is TRBJ2-7; tentative D call: TRBD2 (5 bases). In germline, CDR1 is SGHRS, CDR2 YFSETQ. V was pared by 1 base and J by 0 bases, with 11 bases between. The CDR3 is 15 residues long. The CDR3 sequence is CASSLYSAGSYEQYF. The DNA of the CDR3 is TGCGCCAGCAGCTTGTATTCGGCGGGCTCCTACGAGCAGTACTTC.

This rearrangement joins TRBV5-4 to TRBJ1-2; the D is unclear. V was shortened by 7 bases and J by 2 bases, with 12 bases between the two germline ends. This CDR3 has 13 residues. The V gene's germline CDR1 is SGHNT and CDR2 YYREEE (reference sequence). CDR3 in DNA: TGTGCCAGCCGCGGCGAGACCAACTATGGCTACACCTTC. It codes for CASRGETNYGYTF.

This chain links TRBV11-2 with TRBJ2-1, with TRBD1 matching over 8 bases. Looked up from germline, CDR1 is SGHAT and CDR2 is FQNNGV. The length of the CDR3 is 14 residues. Trimming took 5 bases from V and 5 from J; bases not matched to a gene: 5. The CDR3 nucleotides read TGTGCCAGCAGCCCGGACAGGGCCCACAATGAGCAGTTCTTC. Protein sequence: CASSPDRAHNEQFF.

This chain joins TRBV11-2 and TRBJ1-2, with 7 bases fitting TRBD1. This CDR3 region has 12 residues. J lost 10 bases, V lost 3 bases, and 5 bases had no gene match. CDR1 SGHAT and CDR2 FQNNGV come from the germline V gene. CDR3 in amino acids: CASSFYRGSYTF. In DNA form, the CDR3 reads TGTGCCAGCAGCTTTTACAGGGGTTCCTACACCTTC. Together with reference TRBV11-2 and TRBJ1-2, the CDR3 gives the full variable domain: EAGVAQSPRYKIIEKRQSVAFWCNPISGHATLYWYQQILGQGPKLLIQFQNNGVVDDSQLPKDRFSAERLKGVDSTLKIQPAKLEDSAVYLCASSFYRGSYTFGSGTRLTVV.

CDR3 sequence: CASSPQGAAGELFF. CDR3 bases: TGTGCCAGCAGTCCACAGGGGGCAGCGGGGGAGCTGTTTTTT. The chain employs TRBV6-5 and TRBJ2-2; the match to TRBD1 covers 9 bases. V lost 5 bases and J lost 8; bases outside the gene matches: 6. The CDR3 has 14 residues. CDR1 is MNHEY and CDR2 is SVGAGI in the germline V gene.

The CDR3 loop is CASSPSPGTGGGQPQHF. CDR3 DNA sequence: TGTGCCAGCAGTCCTTCCCCCGGGACAGGGGGCGGGCAGCCCCAGCATTTT. The J gene is TRBJ1-5, the V gene TRBV27; TRBD1 agrees at 12 bases. CDR3 length: 17 residues. Looked up from germline, CDR1 is MNHEY and CDR2 is SMNVEV (reference sequence). The ends lost 5 bases at V and 7 bases at J; junction bases unmatched: 12.

V and J are TRBV6-5 and TRBJ2-7; weak D call: TRBD2 (7 bases). Trimming took off 8 bases at V and 0 bases at J, with 14 bases between the two ends. CDR3 length: 14 residues. The V gene's germline CDR1 is MNHEY and CDR2 SVGAGI. The CDR3 is CASGGAGSSYEQYF. CDR3 DNA: TGTGCCAGCGGGGGGGCTGGGAGCTCCTACGAGCAGTACTTC.

This chain links TRBV11-2 with TRBJ1-5; TRBD1 matches at 7 bases. This CDR3 spans 15 amino acids. The germline CDR1 and CDR2 sequences are SGHAT and FQNNGV. V was clipped by 2 bases and J by 4 bases; unmatched bases: 5. The CDR3 DNA reads TGTGCCAGCAGCTTATCAGGGGGTGTTAATCAGCCCCAGCATTTT. It yields the protein CASSLSGGVNQPQHF.

The chain uses TRBV7-9 and TRBJ2-1, with 8 bases fitting TRBD2. Germline trimming cut 4 bases from V and 12 bases from J; bases unmatched to any gene: 14. Germline V lookup: CDR1 SEHNR, CDR2 FQNEAQ (reference sequence). The CDR3 consists of 15 residues. Here the CDR3 reads CASSSRSTSGPLQFF. CDR3 DNA sequence: TGTGCCAGCAGCTCGAGAAGCACTAGCGGACCATTGCAGTTCTTC.

V is TRBV27 and J is TRBJ2-2, with 9 bases that match TRBD1. Germline V gene lookup returns CDR1 MNHEY and CDR2 SMNVEV (reference sequence). The V segment lost 3 bases and the J segment 4 bases; nucleotides outside the gene matches: 3. The length of the CDR3 is 15 residues. Here the CDR3 DNA reads TGTGCCAGCAGTTTTGGGACAGGGCCCACCGGGGAGCTGTTTTTT. The encoded protein is CASSFGTGPTGELFF.

The chain links TRBV18 to TRBJ1-2; 7 bases map to TRBD1. V gave up 2 bases and J gave up 4 bases; unmatched junction bases: 13. The CDR3 is made up of 17 amino acids. Germline V CDR1 and CDR2: KGHSH, LQKENI. Here the CDR3 DNA reads TGTGCCAGCTCACCATTCTTACAGGGGAGTTTTAGCTATGGCTACACCTTC. This gives the protein CASSPFLQGSFSYGYTF.

In this sample, this clone is medium-sized. The CDR3 spells CASSQVGQGQNSPLHF. The CDR3 nucleotides are TGTGCCAGCAGCCAAGTAGGACAGGGGCAAAATTCACCCCTCCACTTT. This rearrangement joins TRBV4-2 to TRBJ1-6; TRBD1 matches 9 bases. Trimming at V came to 1 base and at J to 7 bases, leaving 5 bases not matched to a gene. The CDR3 is 16 residues long. CDR1 is LGHNA, CDR2 YNFKEQ, per germline.

This chain joins TRBV6-5 and TRBJ2-1; D remains ambiguous. The CDR3 is made up of 13 amino acids. V lost 6 bases and J 1 base, leaving 7 bases between the germline ends. Germline values: CDR1 MNHEY, CDR2 SVGAGI. The chain's CDR3 is CASRIQSYNEQFF. The CDR3 coding sequence is TGTGCCAGCAGGATACAGTCCTACAATGAGCAGTTCTTC.

A few counts support this clone. The V call is TRBV28, the J call TRBJ2-1, with 9 nucleotides matching TRBD2. The CDR3 totals 18 residues. Per the germline V gene, CDR1 is MDHEN and CDR2 is SYDVKM. J lost 0 bases, V lost 2 bases, and 8 bases had no gene match. CDR3 sequence: CASSLVTGLASSYNEQFF. Written as DNA, the CDR3 is TGTGCCAGCAGTTTAGTCACGGGACTAGCTAGCTCCTACAATGAGCAGTTCTTC.

The chain carries TRBV11-2 and TRBJ1-2, with D possibly matching TRBD1 (6 bases). Per the germline V gene, CDR1 is SGHAT and CDR2 is FQNNGV. The germline V and J ends were trimmed by 5 bases and 5 bases, with 12 bases remaining between them. There are 13 residues in the CDR3. CDR3 coding DNA: TGTGCCAGCAGCCCGATCAGGGGTTATGGCTACACCTTC. Its protein is CASSPIRGYGYTF.

The chain's CDR3 is CASSPSYFDGYTF. In nucleotides, the CDR3 is TGTGCCAGTAGCCCTTCCTACTTTGATGGCTACACCTTC. The V call is TRBV19, the J call TRBJ1-2; D is unresolved. Trimming stripped 6 bases from V and 6 bases from J, with 14 bases between. CDR3 size: 13 residues. The germline CDR1 and CDR2 sequences are LNHDA and SQIVND (reference sequence). The whole variable domain, filled in from reference TRBV19 and TRBJ1-2, reads DGGITQSPKYLFRKEGQNVTLSCEQNLNHDAMYWYRQDPGQGLRLIYYSQIVNDFQKGDIAEGYSVSREKKESFPLTVTSAQKNPTAFYLCASSPSYFDGYTFGSGTRLTVV.

As concerns this clone: At one boundary the junction diverges from the germline segment, which might be a read error. J is TRBJ1-3 and V is TRBV7-2; D is undetermined. The CDR3 runs to 14 residues. CDR1 and CDR2 from the germline V gene are SGHTA and FQGNSA. CDR3 sequence reads: CASSLELGGDTIYF. CDR3 nucleotides: TGTGCCAGCAGCTTAGAGCTAGGTGGAGACACCATATATTTT. Full variable domain (missing parts from reference TRBV7-2 and TRBJ1-3): GAGVSQSPSNKVTEKGKDVELRCDPISGHTALYWYRQSLGQGLEFLIYFQGNSAPDKSGLPSDRFSAERTGGSVSTLTIQRTQQEDSAVYLCASSLELGGDTIYFGEGSWLTVV.

The V gene is TRBV7-2, the J gene TRBJ1-1; TRBD1 is a possible D gene (5 bases). Germline values: CDR1 SGHTA, CDR2 FQGNSA. V gave up 4 bases and J gave up 7 bases, with 13 bases separating them. The CDR3 loop spans 13 amino acids. DNA for the CDR3: TGTGCCAGCAGCTACATTCAGGGAAGTGAAGCTTTCTTT. Residues: CASSYIQGSEAFF.

The CDR3 region is CASSGGQGDNQPQHF. For the CDR3, the DNA is TGTGCCAGCAGTGGGGGACAGGGGGACAATCAGCCCCAGCATTTT. V gene TRBV2 combines with J gene TRBJ1-5; 11 nucleotides match TRBD1. V dropped 4 bases and J dropped 3; count of bases not matched to a gene: 2. From germline, CDR1 is SNHLY and CDR2 FYNNEI. This CDR3 has 15 amino acids.

The chain employs TRBV6-5 and TRBJ2-3, with a tentative D call TRBD2 (6 bases). Deletions cut 2 bases from V and 0 bases from J, with 12 bases between. The CDR3 consists of 16 residues. The V gene's germline CDR1 is MNHEY and CDR2 SVGAGI. The CDR3: CASSYMTRPSTDTQYF. DNA for the CDR3: TGTGCCAGCAGTTACATGACTAGACCTAGCACAGATACGCAGTATTTT.

The gene calls are TRBV6-1 and TRBJ2-1, with a tentative D call TRBD2 (6 bases). This CDR3 contains 16 residues. Trimming took 2 bases from V and 0 from J, leaving 11 bases between them. Germline CDR1 is MNHNS and CDR2 is SASEGT. The CDR3, as DNA: TGTGCCAGCAGTGAATGGGCGGGGAGCTCCTACAATGAGCAGTTCTTC. Protein product: CASSEWAGSSYNEQFF.

V gene TRBV7-2 combines with J gene TRBJ1-2, with no clear D. Germline V gene data show CDR1 as SGHTA and CDR2 as FQGNSA. This CDR3 is 13 amino acids long. Trimming left V 4 bases short and J 7 bases short, with 13 bases between. CDR3 residues: CASSWGVESGYTF. The CDR3, as DNA: TGTGCCAGCAGCTGGGGAGTCGAGAGTGGCTACACCTTC.

V and J are TRBV29-1 and TRBJ2-7, with D tentatively TRBD2 (6 bases). V lost 5 bases and J 5 bases, leaving 13 bases between the germline ends. This CDR3 region has 12 residues. The germline gives CDR1 SQVTM, CDR2 ANQGSEA. This CDR3 is CSVLTSIHEQYF. The CDR3, as DNA: TGCAGCGTTTTAACTAGCATACACGAGCAGTACTTC.

V and J are TRBV18 and TRBJ1-2; D uncertain. There are 12 residues in the CDR3. V lost 6 bases, J lost 7 bases, and 12 bases lay in between. Germline loops: CDR1 KGHSH, CDR2 LQKENI. As DNA, the CDR3 is TGTGCCAGCTCTTACGGACTTGCTGGCTACACCTTC. It specifies CASSYGLAGYTF.